The 21 T cell receptor beta chains below were found in one sample sequenced in a study of CD8 T cells in ankylosing spondylitis. TCRdb re-called the 5' RACE reads through MiXCR, storing one row per CDR3 protein. The table has hundreds of thousands of distinct CDR3 sequences, approximately 22% seen once. The sequencing sample was made of blood, either unsorted or a sorted T cell fraction (not recorded which). Source of these receptors: a male donor with ankylosing spondylitis or in good health (not recorded which).

This clonotype came up a few times. The chain uses TRBV29-1 and TRBJ2-1, with 7 bases matching TRBD1. Per the germline V gene, CDR1 is SQVTM and CDR2 is ANQGSEA. The CDR3 has 15 amino acids. J gave up 0 bases and V 3 bases, and 5 bases lay outside the gene matches. CDR3 nucleotide sequence: TGCAGCGTTGACCCACAGGGGCCCTCCTACAATGAGCAGTTCTTC. Encoded protein: CSVDPQGPSYNEQFF.

The rearrangement uses TRBV12-3 or TRBV12-4 and TRBJ2-5, with D maybe TRBD2 (5 bases). The CDR3 loop spans 16 amino acids. V was cut by 7 bases and J by 0 bases, with 18 bases left in between. Written as DNA, the CDR3 is TGTGCCAGCACTGGGTTGGGTAGGGAGTACCAAGAGACCCAGTACTTC. This codes for CASTGLGREYQETQYF.

The V and J genes are TRBV20-1 and TRBJ2-3, with 9 bases identical to TRBD2. The trim removed 1 base at V and 1 base at J, leaving 3 bases unmatched. Germline values: CDR1 DFQATT, CDR2 SNEGSKA (reference sequence). There are 15 residues in the CDR3. CDR3 residues: CSARGLADGTDTQYF. DNA for the CDR3: TGCAGTGCTAGAGGACTAGCGGATGGCACAGATACGCAGTATTTT.

J is TRBJ2-1 and V is TRBV27; a weak D match, TRBD2 (5 bases). The CDR3 has 14 amino acids. The germline V and J ends were trimmed by 2 bases and 1 base, with 6 bases remaining between them. In germline, CDR1 is MNHEY, CDR2 SMNVEV (reference sequence). The CDR3 loop is CASSLRRSYNEQFF. The DNA of the CDR3 is TGTGCCAGCAGTTTACGGAGGTCCTACAATGAGCAGTTCTTC.

This clonotype was seen a few times. The chain combines TRBV3-1 with TRBJ1-2; TRBD1 is a possible D gene (5 bases). This CDR3 is built from 15 residues. Germline assignment: CDR1 LGHDT and CDR2 YNNKEL (reference sequence). Deletions cut 1 base from V and 5 bases from J, with 14 bases between. The CDR3 spells CASSQGGSLGYGYTF. The CDR3 DNA reads TGTGCCAGCAGCCAAGGGGGCAGCTTGGGTTATGGCTACACCTTC.

The V gene is TRBV27, the J gene TRBJ1-5; D is unclear. CDR3 length: 14 amino acids. Germline V CDR1 and CDR2: MNHEY, SMNVEV (reference sequence). Trimming pared 7 bases from V and 6 bases from J, leaving 16 bases between. The CDR3 bases are TGTGCCAGCATGTCCCTCGGGTTAGGTCAGCCCCAGCATTTT. Residues: CASMSLGLGQPQHF.

The chain's CDR3 is CASSPSTYLSSYEQYF. The CDR3 DNA reads TGCGCCAGCAGCCCCTCTACCTACCTAAGCTCCTACGAGCAGTACTTC. The gene calls are TRBV5-1 and TRBJ2-7; no clear D. This CDR3 is built from 16 residues. Germline lookup yields CDR1 SGHRS and CDR2 YFSETQ. Trimming took off 4 bases at V and 0 bases at J, with 17 bases between the two ends. Variable domain in full (rest from reference TRBV5-1 and TRBJ2-7): KAGVTQTPRYLIKTRGQQVTLSCSPISGHRSVSWYQQTPGQGLQFLFEYFSETQRNKGNFPGRFSGRQFSNSRSEMNVSTLELGDSALYLCASSPSTYLSSYEQYFGPGTRLTVT.

This clonotype has just a few counts. The genes are TRBV6-5 and TRBJ1-6; D possibly corresponds to TRBD1 (6 bases). The germline V gene has CDR1 MNHEY and CDR2 SVGAGI. The CDR3 loop spans 16 amino acids. The V end lost 2 bases, the J end lost 7 bases, and 15 bases lay between the germline ends. CDR3 amino acids: CASSYPMGGGNSPLHF. CDR3 nucleotides: TGTGCCAGCAGTTACCCGATGGGGGGCGGGAATTCACCCCTCCACTTT.

This clonotype showed up just a few times. This rearrangement joins TRBV27 to TRBJ2-3, with TRBD1 matching 7 bases. Germline-derived CDR1 and CDR2 are MNHEY and SMNVEV (reference sequence). J lost 5 bases, V lost 5 bases, and 13 bases had no gene match. This CDR3 is built from 16 residues. CDR3 region: CASSTGTGSGGDTQYF. In DNA, the CDR3 is TGTGCCAGCAGTACAGGAACGGGGTCAGGGGGAGATACGCAGTATTTT.

The rearrangement joins TRBV6-1 to TRBJ2-1; D gene unclear. The CDR3 covers 15 residues. Trimming removed 5 bases at V and 5 bases at J, with 16 bases between. The germline CDR1 and CDR2 sequences are MNHNS and SASEGT. The CDR3 loop reads CASSPEVGSHNEQFF. CDR3 sequence (DNA): TGTGCCAGCAGTCCTGAGGTCGGTTCTCACAATGAGCAGTTCTTC.

The chain couples TRBV18 to TRBJ2-5; TRBD2 agrees at 7 bases. This CDR3 region has 16 residues. From germline, CDR1 is KGHSH and CDR2 LQKENI. V dropped 6 bases and J dropped 1; count of bases not matched to a gene: 11. The chain's CDR3 is CASSRLASGGQETQYF. The CDR3 bases are TGTGCCAGCTCGCGCCTAGCGTCGGGGGGCCAAGAGACCCAGTACTTC.

V is TRBV5-1 and J is TRBJ2-1; 7 positions agree with TRBD2. This CDR3 comprises 19 residues. The V and J ends lost 4 bases and 5 bases, in that order; junction bases with no gene match: 21. Germline-derived CDR1 and CDR2 are SGHRS and YFSETQ. The CDR3 region is CASSPAGTTSGGGDNEQFF. As DNA, the CDR3 is TGCGCCAGCAGCCCCGCAGGGACTACTTCTGGCGGAGGGGACAATGAGCAGTTCTTC.

This clonotype was detected a few times. The chain recombines TRBV7-9 with TRBJ2-1, with D perhaps TRBD2 (7 bases). CDR1 and CDR2 (germline): SEHNR, FQNEAQ (reference sequence). Trimming cost V 5 bases and J 8 bases, with 19 bases left between them. The CDR3 runs 15 residues. The CDR3 nucleotides read TGTGCCAGCAGCCCTCCGGGCCAGGGGAGGGATGAGCAGTTCTTC. Translating it yields CASSPPGQGRDEQFF.

Only a few counts were recorded for this clonotype. The V gene is TRBV5-6, the J gene TRBJ2-7; D may be TRBD1 or TRBD2 (5 bases each). The V and J ends lost 3 bases and 3 bases respectively, with 16 bases between them. The CDR3 consists of 15 residues. Germline V CDR1 and CDR2: SGHDT, YYEEEE. The CDR3 here is CASSYFTGTNYEQYF. In DNA form, the CDR3 reads TGTGCCAGCAGCTACTTTACCGGGACCAACTACGAGCAGTACTTC.

The V and J genes are TRBV12-5 and TRBJ2-3, with D perhaps TRBD2 (5 bases). The germline V gene has CDR1 LGHNT and CDR2 FRNRAP. With 4 bases removed from V and 3 bases from J, the gap between germline ends came to 11 bases. The CDR3 has 14 amino acids. The CDR3 here is CASGYGEGTDTQYF. The CDR3 DNA reads TGTGCTAGTGGTTATGGCGAGGGAACAGATACGCAGTATTTT.

This clonotype has a handful of counts. This chain joins TRBV7-9 and TRBJ1-5; the D is unclear. Trimming cost V 5 bases and J 9 bases, with 17 bases left between them. Germline V lookup: CDR1 SEHNR, CDR2 FQNEAQ (reference sequence). This CDR3 contains 14 residues. The CDR3 loop is CASSHSELTLPQHF. The CDR3 DNA follows: TGTGCCAGCAGCCACTCGGAGTTGACCTTGCCCCAGCATTTT.

In this sample, this clonotype turned up a few times. This rearrangement joins TRBV4-1 to TRBJ2-2, with unresolved D. The CDR3 is made up of 13 amino acids. Germline V lookup: CDR1 MGHRA, CDR2 YSYEKL. With 3 bases removed from V and 5 bases from J, the gap between germline ends came to 7 bases. The CDR3 spells CASSHVGTGELFF. In DNA, the CDR3 is TGCGCCAGCAGCCATGTCGGGACCGGGGAGCTGTTTTTT.

This clonotype has a count of ten or more. V usage is TRBV3-1 and J usage is TRBJ2-1; unclear D gene. Germline CDR1 and CDR2: LGHDT and YNNKEL (reference sequence). The V gene lost 5 bases and the J gene lost 4 bases, with 9 bases spanning the gap. This CDR3 contains 13 residues. The chain's CDR3 is CASSSGSYNEQFF. Written as DNA, the CDR3 is TGTGCCAGCAGCTCCGGGTCTTACAATGAGCAGTTCTTC.

This clonotype came up many times. An end of the junction differs from the germline gene, which may be a read error. The chain employs TRBV4-1 and TRBJ1-1; 9 nucleotides line up with TRBD1. Germline V gene lookup returns CDR1 MGHRA and CDR2 YSYEKL. This CDR3 comprises 12 residues. The CDR3 loop is CASRQGGTEAFF. Here the CDR3 DNA reads TGTGCCAGCAGACAGGGGGGCACTGAAGCTTTCTTT.

This clonotype occurred many times. The CDR3 sequence is CATGLAGNNEQFF. CDR3 DNA: TGTGCCACCGGACTAGCGGGGAACAATGAGCAGTTCTTC. This chain connects TRBV24-1 to TRBJ2-1, with 12 nucleotides matching TRBD2. The trim removed 9 bases at V and 5 bases at J, leaving 1 base unmatched. Germline-derived CDR1 and CDR2 are KGHDR and SFDVKD. The CDR3 is made up of 13 amino acids.

The chain employs TRBV20-1 and TRBJ2-3; TRBD2 might be the D (6 bases). The CDR3 extends over 15 amino acids. V lost 6 bases, J lost 2 bases, and 18 bases lay in between. Per germline, CDR1 DFQATT and CDR2 SNEGSKA (reference sequence). The DNA for the CDR3 is TGCAGTGCCTCCGTGGCTAGCGCGTCCACAGATACGCAGTATTTT. Translated: CSASVASASTDTQYF.